Listed here is a single T cell receptor (beta chain). Its specificity is unknown. Clones were read by immunoSEQ multiplex PCR, and TCRdb kept only the in-frame ones, dropping some. Here the sample spans roughly 770,000 clones, about 97% being singletons. The data are from a study of shared clonotypes between healthy human individuals. Across the study: Donors consisted of two women and a few men between 18 and 49.

Germline V lookup: CDR1 SGHDT, CDR2 YYEEEE. This CDR3 is 16 amino acids long. J gave up 2 bases and V 0 bases, and 4 bases lay outside the gene matches. As defined, naive CD8 cells were CD45RO-negative and positively selected for CCR7, with terminally differentiated effector memory CD45RA+ cells excluded. Study observations and caveats: Estimated richness was generally greater in naive than memory subsets. Clonotype sharing across a few donors was observed for around 5% of naive CD4 clonotypes.

This receptor was obtained from a man younger than 45 in good health. Sample: naive CD8+ T cells sorted from blood. The chain is built from TRBV5-6 and TRBJ2-2; 7 nucleotides align to TRBD2. The chain's CDR3 is CASSLGASGNTGELFF. CDR3 bases: TGTGCCAGCAGCTTGGGTGCTAGCGGAAACACCGGGGAGCTGTTTTTT.